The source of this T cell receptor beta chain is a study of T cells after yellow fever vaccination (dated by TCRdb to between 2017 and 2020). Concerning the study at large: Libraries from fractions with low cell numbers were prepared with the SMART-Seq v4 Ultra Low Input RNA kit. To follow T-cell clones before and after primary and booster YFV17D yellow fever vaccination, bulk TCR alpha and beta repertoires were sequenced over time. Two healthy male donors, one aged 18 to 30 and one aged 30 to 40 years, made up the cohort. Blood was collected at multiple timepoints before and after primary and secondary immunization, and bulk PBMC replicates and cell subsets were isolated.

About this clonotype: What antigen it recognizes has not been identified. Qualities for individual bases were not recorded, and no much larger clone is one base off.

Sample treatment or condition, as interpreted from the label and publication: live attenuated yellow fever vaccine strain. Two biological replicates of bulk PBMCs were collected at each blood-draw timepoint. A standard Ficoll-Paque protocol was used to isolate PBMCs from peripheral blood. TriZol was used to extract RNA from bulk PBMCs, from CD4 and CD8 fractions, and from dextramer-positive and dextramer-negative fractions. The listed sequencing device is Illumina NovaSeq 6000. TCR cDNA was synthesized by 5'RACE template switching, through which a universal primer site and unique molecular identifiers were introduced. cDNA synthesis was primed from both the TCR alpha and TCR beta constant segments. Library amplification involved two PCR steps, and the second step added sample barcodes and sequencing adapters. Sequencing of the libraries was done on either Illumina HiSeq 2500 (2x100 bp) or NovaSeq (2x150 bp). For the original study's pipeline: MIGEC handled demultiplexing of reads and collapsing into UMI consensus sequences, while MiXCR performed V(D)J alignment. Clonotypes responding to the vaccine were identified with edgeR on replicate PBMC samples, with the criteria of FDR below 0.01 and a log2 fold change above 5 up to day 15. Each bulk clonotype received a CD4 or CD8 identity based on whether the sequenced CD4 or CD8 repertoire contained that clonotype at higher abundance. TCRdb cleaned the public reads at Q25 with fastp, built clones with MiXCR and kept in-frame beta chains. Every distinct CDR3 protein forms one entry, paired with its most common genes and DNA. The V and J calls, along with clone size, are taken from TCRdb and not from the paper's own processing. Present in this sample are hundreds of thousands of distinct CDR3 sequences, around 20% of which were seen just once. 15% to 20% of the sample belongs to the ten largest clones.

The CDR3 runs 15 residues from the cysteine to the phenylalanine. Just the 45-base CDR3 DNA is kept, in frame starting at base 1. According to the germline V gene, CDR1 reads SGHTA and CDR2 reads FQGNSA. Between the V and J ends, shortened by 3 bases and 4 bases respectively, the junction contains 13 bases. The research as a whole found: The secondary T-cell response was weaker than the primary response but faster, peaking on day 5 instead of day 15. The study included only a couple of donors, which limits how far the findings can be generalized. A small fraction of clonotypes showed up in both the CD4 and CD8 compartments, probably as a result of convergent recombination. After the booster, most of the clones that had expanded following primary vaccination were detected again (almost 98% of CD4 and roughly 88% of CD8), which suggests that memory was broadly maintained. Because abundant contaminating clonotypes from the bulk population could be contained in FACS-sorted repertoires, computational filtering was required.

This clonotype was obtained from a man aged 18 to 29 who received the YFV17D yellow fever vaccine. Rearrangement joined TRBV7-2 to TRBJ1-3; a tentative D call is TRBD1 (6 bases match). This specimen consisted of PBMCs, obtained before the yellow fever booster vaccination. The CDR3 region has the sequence CASSFLRGQGNTIYF. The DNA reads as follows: TGTGCCAGCAGCTTTCTTCGGGGGCAAGGAAACACCATATATTTT.